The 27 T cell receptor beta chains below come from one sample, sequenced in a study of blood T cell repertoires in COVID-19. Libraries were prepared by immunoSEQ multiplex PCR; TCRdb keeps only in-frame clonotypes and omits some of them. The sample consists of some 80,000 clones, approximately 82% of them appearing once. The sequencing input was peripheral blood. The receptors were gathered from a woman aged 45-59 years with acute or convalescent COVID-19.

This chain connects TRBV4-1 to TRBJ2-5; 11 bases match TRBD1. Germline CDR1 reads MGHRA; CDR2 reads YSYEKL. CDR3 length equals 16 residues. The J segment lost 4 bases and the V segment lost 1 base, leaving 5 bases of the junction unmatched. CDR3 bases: TGCGCCAGCAGCCAAGCCGGGACAGGGGGGAGAGAGACCCAGTACTTC. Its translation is CASSQAGTGGRETQYF.

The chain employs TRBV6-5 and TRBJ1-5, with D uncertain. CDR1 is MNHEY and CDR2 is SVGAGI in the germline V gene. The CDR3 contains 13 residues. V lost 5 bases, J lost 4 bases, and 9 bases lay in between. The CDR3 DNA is TGTGCCAGCAGTCGGGAAGAGAATCAGCCCCAGCATTTT. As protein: CASSREENQPQHF.

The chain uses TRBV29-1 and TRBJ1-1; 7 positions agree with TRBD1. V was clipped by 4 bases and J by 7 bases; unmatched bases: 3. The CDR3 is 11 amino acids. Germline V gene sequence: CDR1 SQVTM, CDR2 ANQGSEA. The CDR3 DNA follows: TGCAGCGTTGGGGGGACAGTTGAAGCTTTCTTT. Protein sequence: CSVGGTVEAFF.

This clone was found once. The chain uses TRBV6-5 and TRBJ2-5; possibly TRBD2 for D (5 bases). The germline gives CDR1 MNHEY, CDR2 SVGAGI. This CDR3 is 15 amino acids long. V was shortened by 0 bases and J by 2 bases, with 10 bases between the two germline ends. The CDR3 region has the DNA TGTGCCAGCAGTTACTCGGACTGGTCTCAAGAGACCCAGTACTTC. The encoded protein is CASSYSDWSQETQYF.

The CDR3 DNA reads TGTGCCAGCTCACCACACGGGGACAGCTCCTACGAGCAGTACTTC. Its protein is CASSPHGDSSYEQYF. This rearrangement joins TRBV18 to TRBJ2-7; 7 positions agree with TRBD1. CDR1 and CDR2 from the germline V gene are KGHSH and LQKENI. The CDR3 consists of 15 residues. The junction had 3 bases not matched to a gene; V was cut back by 1 base and J by 0 bases.

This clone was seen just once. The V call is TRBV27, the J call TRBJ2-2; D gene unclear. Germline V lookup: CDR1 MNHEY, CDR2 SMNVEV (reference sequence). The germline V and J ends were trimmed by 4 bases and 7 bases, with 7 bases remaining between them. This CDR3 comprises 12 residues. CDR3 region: CASSSPSGELFF. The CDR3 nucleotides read TGTGCCAGCAGTTCCCCGAGCGGGGAGCTGTTTTTT.

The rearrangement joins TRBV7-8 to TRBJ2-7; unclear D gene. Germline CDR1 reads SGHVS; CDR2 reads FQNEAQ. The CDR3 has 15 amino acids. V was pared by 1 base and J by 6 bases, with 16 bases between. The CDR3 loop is CASSLGAGVVGEQYF. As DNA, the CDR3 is TGTGCCAGCAGCTTAGGGGCTGGTGTGGTTGGCGAGCAGTACTTC. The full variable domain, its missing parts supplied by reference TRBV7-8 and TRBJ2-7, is GAGVSQSPRYKVAKRGQDVALRCDPISGHVSLFWYQQALGQGPEFLTYFQNEAQLDKSGLPSDRFFAERPEGSVSTLKIQRTQQEDSAVYLCASSLGAGVVGEQYFGPGTRLTVT.

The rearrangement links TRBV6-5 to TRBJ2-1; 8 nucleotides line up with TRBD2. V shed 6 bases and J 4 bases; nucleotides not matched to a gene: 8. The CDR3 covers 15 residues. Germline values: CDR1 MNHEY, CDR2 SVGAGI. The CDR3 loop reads CASSQIAGSYNEQFF. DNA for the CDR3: TGTGCCAGCAGCCAGATAGCGGGATCTTACAATGAGCAGTTCTTC.

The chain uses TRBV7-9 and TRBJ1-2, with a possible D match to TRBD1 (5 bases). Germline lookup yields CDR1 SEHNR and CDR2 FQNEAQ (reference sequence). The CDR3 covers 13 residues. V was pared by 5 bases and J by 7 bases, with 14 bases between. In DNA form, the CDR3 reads TGTGCCAGCAGCCTTTGGGGGGAGTTTGGCTACACCTTC. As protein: CASSLWGEFGYTF. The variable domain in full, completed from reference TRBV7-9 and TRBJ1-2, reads DTGVSQNPRHKITKRGQNVTFRCDPISEHNRLYWYRQTLGQGPEFLTYFQNEAQLEKSRLLSDRFSAERPKGSFSTLEIQRTEQGDSAMYLCASSLWGEFGYTFGSGTRLTVV.

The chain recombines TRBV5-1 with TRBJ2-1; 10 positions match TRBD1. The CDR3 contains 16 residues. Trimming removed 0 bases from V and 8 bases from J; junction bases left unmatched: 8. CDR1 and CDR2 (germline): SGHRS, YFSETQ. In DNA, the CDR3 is TGCGCCAGCAGCTTGGGAGACAGGGGGCAGAGGGATGAGCAGTTCTTC. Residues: CASSLGDRGQRDEQFF.

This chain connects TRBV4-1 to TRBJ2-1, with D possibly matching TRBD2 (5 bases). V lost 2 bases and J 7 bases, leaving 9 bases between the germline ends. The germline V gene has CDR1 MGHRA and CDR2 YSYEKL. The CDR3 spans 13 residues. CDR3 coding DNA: TGCGCCAGCAGCCAACCTACTAGAAATGAGCAGTTCTTC. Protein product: CASSQPTRNEQFF.

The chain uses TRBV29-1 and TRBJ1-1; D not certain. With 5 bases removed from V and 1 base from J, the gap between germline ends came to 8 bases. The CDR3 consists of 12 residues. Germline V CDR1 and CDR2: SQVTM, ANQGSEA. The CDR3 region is CSVSRSNTEAFF. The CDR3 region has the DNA TGCAGCGTTTCGAGATCGAACACTGAAGCTTTCTTT.

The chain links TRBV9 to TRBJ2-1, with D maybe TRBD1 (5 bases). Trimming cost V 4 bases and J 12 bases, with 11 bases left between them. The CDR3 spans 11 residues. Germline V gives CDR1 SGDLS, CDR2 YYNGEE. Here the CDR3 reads CASSSQGGQFF. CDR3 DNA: TGTGCCAGCAGCAGCCAGGGCGGGCAGTTCTTC.

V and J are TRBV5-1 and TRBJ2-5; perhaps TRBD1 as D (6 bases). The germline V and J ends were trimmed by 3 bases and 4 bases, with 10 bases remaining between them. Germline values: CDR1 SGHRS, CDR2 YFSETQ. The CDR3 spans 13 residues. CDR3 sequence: CASSWTARETQYF. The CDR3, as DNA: TGCGCCAGCAGCTGGACAGCGCGAGAGACCCAGTACTTC.

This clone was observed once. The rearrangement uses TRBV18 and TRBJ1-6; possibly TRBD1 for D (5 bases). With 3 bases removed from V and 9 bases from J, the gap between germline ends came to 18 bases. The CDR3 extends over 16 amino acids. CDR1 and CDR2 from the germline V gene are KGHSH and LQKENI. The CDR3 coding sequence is TGTGCCAGCTCACCCAATGACAGAACCGGCGGTTCACCCCTCCACTTT. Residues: CASSPNDRTGGSPLHF.

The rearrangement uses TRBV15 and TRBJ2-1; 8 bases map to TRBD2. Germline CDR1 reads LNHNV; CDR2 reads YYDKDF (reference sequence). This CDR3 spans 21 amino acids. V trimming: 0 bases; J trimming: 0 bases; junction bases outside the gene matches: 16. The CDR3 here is CATSRDSGQRLARISYNEQFF. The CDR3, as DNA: TGTGCCACCAGCAGAGATTCGGGCCAAAGACTAGCGCGCATCTCCTACAATGAGCAGTTCTTC.

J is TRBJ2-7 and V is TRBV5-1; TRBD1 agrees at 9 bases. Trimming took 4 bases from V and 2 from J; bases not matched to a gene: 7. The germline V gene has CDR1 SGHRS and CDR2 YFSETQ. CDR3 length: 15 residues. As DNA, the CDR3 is TGCGCCAGCAGCCCGGGACAGGGATGGACCTACGAGCAGTACTTC. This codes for CASSPGQGWTYEQYF.

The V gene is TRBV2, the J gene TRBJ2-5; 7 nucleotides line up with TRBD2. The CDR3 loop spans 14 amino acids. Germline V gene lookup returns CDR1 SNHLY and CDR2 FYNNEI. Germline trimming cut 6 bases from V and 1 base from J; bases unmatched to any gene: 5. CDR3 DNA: TGTGCCAGCAGCTTTAGCGGGTTCCAAGAGACCCAGTACTTC. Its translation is CASSFSGFQETQYF.

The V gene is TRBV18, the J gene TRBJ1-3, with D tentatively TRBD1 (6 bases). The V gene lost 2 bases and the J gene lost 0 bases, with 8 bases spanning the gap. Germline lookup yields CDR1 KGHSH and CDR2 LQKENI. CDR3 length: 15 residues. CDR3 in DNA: TGTGCCAGCTCACCAACAGGGAGCTCTGGAAACACCATATATTTT. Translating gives CASSPTGSSGNTIYF.

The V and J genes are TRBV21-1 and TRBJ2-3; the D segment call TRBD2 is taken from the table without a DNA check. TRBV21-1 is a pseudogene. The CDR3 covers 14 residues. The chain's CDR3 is CASSNFPAECTQYF. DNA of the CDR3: TGTGCCAGCAGCAATTTCCCCGCCGAGTGTACGCAGTATTTT.

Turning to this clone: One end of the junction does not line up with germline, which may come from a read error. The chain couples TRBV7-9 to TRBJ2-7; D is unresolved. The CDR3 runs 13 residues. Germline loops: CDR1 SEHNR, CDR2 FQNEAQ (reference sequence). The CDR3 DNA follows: TGTGCCAGCACCTTATTGGTAGCCCACGAGCAGTACTTC. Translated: CASTLLVAHEQYF.

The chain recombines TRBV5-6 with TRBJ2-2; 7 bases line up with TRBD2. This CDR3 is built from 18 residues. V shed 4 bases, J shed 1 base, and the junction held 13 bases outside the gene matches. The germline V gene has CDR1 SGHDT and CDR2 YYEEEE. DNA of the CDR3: TGTGCCAGCAGCCTTGTGCCGTTCAGGGAGGGGAACACCGGGGAGCTGTTTTTT. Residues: CASSLVPFREGNTGELFF.

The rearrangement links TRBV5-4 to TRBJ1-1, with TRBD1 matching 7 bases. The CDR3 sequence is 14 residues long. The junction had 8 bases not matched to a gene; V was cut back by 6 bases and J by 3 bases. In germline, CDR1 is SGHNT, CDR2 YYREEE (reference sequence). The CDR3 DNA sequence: TGTGCCAGCAACAGACAGGGTAGGGACACTGAAGCTTTCTTT. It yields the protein CASNRQGRDTEAFF. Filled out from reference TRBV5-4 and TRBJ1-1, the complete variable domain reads ETGVTQSPTHLIKTRGQQVTLRCSSQSGHNTVSWYQQALGQGPQFIFQYYREEENGRGNFPPRFSGLQFPNYSSELNVNALELDDSALYLCASNRQGRDTEAFFGQGTRLTVV.

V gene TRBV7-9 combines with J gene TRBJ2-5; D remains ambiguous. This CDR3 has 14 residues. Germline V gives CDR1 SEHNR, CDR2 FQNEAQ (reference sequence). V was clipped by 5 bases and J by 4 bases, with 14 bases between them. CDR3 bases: TGTGCCAGCAGCGCCAATCTAAGAGGAGAGACCCAGTACTTC. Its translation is CASSANLRGETQYF.

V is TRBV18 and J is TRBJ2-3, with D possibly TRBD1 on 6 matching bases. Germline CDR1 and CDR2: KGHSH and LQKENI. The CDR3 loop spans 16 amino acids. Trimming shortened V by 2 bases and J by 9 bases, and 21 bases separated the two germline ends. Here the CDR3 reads CASSPARKGAGDTQYF. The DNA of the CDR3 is TGTGCCAGCTCACCAGCACGGAAGGGTGCAGGGGACACGCAGTATTTT.

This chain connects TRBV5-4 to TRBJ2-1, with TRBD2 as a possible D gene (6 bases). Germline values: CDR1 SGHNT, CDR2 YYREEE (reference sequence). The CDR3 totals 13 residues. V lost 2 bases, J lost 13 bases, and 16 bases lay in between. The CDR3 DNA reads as TGTGCCAGCAGCTTAGATCAGCCGGGGGAACAGTTCTTC. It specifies CASSLDQPGEQFF.

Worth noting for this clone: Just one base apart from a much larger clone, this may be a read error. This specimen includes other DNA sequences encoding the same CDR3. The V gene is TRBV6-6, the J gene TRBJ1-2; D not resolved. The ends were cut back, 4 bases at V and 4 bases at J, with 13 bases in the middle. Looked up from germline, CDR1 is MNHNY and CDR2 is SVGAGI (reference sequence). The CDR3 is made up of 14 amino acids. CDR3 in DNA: TGTGCCAGCAGTTCGGGGTCCTTAAGCTATGGCTACACCTTC. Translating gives CASSSGSLSYGYTF.